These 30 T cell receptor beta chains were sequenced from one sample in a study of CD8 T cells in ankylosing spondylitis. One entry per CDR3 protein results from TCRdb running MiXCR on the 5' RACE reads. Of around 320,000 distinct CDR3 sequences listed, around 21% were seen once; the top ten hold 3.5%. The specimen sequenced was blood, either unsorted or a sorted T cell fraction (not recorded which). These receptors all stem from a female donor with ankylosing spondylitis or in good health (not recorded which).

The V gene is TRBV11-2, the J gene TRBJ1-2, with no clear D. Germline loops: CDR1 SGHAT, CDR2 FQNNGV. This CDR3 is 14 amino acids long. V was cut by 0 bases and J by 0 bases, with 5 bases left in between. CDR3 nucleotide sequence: TGTGCCAGCAGCTTAGACAGTCCTAACTATGGCTACACCTTC. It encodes CASSLDSPNYGYTF.

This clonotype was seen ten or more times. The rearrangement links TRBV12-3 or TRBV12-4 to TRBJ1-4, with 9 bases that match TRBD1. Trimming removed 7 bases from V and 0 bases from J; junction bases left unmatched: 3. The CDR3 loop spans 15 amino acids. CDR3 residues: CASTRDRATNEKLFF. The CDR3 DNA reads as TGTGCCAGCACCCGGGACAGGGCAACTAATGAAAAACTGTTTTTT.

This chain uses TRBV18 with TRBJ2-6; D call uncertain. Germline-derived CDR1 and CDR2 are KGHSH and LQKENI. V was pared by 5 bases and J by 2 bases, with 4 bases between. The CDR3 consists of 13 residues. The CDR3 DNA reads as TGTGCCAGCTCAGGAACTGGGGCCAACGTCCTGACTTTC. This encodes CASSGTGANVLTF.

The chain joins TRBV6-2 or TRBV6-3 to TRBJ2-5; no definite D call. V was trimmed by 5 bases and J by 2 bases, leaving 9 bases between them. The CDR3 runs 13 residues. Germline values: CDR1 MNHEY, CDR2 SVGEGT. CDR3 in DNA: TGTGCCAGCAGTGGTGGACGGCAAGAGACCCAGTACTTC. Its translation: CASSGGRQETQYF.

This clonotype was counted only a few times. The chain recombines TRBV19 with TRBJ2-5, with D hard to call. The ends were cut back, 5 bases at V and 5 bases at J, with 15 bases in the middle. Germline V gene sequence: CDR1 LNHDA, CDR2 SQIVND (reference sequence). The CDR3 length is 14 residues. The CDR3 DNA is TGTGCCAGTAGTGCGAGGATATTCCGGGAGACCCAGTACTTC. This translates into CASSARIFRETQYF. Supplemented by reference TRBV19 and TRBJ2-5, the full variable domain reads DGGITQSPKYLFRKEGQNVTLSCEQNLNHDAMYWYRQDPGQGLRLIYYSQIVNDFQKGDIAEGYSVSREKKESFPLTVTSAQKNPTAFYLCASSARIFRETQYFGPGTRLLVL.

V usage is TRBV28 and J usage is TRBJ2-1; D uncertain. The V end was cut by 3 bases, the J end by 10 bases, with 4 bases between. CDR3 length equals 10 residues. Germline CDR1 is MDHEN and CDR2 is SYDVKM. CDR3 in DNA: TGTGCCAGCAGTTTGTCAGAGCAGTTCTTC. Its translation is CASSLSEQFF.

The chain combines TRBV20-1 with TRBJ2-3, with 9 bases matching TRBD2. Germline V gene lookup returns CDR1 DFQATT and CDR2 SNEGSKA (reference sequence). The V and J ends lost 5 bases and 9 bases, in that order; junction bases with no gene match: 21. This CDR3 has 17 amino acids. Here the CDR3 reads CSAAGLAGEYHEGTQYF. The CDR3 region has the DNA TGCAGTGCTGCCGGGTTAGCGGGAGAGTATCACGAGGGCACGCAGTATTTT.

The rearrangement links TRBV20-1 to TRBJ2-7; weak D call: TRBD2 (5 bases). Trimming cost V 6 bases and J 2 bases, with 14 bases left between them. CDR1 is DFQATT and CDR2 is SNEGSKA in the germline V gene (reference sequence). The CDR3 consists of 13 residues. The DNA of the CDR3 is TGCAGTGCAAGACGCACGGGGACCTACGAGCAGTACTTC. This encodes CSARRTGTYEQYF.

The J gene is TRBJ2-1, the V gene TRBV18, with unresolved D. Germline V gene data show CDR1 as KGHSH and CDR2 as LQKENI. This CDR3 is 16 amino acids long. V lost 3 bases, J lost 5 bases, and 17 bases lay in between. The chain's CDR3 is CASSPLSLGVNNEQFF. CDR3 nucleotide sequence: TGTGCCAGCTCACCGTTATCCCTAGGAGTGAACAATGAGCAGTTCTTC.

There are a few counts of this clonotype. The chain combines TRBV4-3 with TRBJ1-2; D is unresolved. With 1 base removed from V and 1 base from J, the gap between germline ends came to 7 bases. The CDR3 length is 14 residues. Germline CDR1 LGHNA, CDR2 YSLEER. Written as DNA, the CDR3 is TGCGCCAGCAGCCAAGCAGCAAATAACTATGGCTACACCTTC. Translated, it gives CASSQAANNYGYTF.

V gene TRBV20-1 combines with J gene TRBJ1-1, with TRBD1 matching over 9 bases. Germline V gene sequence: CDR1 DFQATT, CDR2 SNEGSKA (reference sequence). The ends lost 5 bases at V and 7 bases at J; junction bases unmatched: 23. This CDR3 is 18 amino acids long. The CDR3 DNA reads TGCAGTGCTCGAGCACCGTTAGGTGAAACAGGGGGCAGTGATGAAGCTTTCTTT. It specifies CSARAPLGETGGSDEAFF.

This CDR3 reads CASIDRDGRPHGGYTF. The CDR3 DNA sequence: TGTGCCAGCATCGACCGGGACGGTAGACCCCATGGTGGCTACACCTTC. The gene calls are TRBV21-1 and TRBJ1-2; TRBD1, the D gene given by the table, was not confirmed from the DNA. TRBV21-1 is a pseudogene. CDR3 length: 16 amino acids.

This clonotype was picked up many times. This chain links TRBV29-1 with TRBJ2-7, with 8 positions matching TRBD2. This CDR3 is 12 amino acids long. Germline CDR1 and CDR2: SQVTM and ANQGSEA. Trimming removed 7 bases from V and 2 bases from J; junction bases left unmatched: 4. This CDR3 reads CSGTSGTYEQYF. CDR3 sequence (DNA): TGCAGCGGAACTAGCGGAACCTACGAGCAGTACTTC.

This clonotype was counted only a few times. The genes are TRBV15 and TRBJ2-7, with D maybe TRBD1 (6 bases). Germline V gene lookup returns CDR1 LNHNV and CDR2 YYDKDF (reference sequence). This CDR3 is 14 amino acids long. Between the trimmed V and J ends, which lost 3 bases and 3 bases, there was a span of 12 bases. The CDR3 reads CATSSGTYIYEQYF. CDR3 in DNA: TGTGCCACCAGCAGCGGGACATACATCTACGAGCAGTACTTC. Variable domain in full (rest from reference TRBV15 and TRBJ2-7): DAMVIQNPRYQVTQFGKPVTLSCSQTLNHNVMYWYQQKSSQAPKLLFHYYDKDFNNEADTPDNFQSRRPNTSFCFLDIRSPGLGDTAMYLCATSSGTYIYEQYFGPGTRLTVT.

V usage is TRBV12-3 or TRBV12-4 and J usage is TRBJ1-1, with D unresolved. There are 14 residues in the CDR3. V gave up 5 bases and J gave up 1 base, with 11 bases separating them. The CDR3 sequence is CASSPLRGNTEAFF. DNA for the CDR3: TGTGCCAGCAGTCCACTACGAGGGAACACTGAAGCTTTCTTT.

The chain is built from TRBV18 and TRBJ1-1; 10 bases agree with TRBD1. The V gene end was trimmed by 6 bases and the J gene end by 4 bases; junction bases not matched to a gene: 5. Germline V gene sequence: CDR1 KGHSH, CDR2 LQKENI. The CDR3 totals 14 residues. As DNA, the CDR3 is TGTGCCAGCTCGAGGGACAGGGGTGTCACTGAAGCTTTCTTT. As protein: CASSRDRGVTEAFF. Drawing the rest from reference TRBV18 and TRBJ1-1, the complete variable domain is NAGVMQNPRHLVRRRGQEARLRCSPMKGHSHVYWYRQLPEEGLKFMVYLQKENIIDESGMPKERFSAEFPKEGPSILRIQQVVRGDSAAYFCASSRDRGVTEAFFGQGTRLTVV.

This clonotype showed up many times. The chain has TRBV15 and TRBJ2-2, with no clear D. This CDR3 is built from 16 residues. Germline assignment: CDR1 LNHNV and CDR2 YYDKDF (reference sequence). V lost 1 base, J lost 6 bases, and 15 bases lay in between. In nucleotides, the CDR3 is TGTGCCACCAGCAGAGCATCGGACGTGCGTGCCGGGGAGCTGTTTTTT. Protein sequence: CATSRASDVRAGELFF. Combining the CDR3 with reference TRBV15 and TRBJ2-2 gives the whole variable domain DAMVIQNPRYQVTQFGKPVTLSCSQTLNHNVMYWYQQKSSQAPKLLFHYYDKDFNNEADTPDNFQSRRPNTSFCFLDIRSPGLGDTAMYLCATSRASDVRAGELFFGEGSRLTVL.

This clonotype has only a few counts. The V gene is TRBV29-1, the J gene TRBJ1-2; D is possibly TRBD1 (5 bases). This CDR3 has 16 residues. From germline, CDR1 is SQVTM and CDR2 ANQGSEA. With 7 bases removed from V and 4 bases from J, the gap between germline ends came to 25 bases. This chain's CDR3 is CSAERDPNPFLYGYTF. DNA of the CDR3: TGCAGCGCCGAGAGGGACCCCAACCCCTTTCTCTATGGCTACACCTTC.

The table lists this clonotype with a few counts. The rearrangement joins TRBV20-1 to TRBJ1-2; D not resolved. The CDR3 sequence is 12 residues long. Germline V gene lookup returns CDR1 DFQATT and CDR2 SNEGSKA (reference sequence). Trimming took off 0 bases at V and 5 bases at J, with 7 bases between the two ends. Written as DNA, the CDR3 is TGCAGTGCTAGAGAGTGGCAGTATGGCTACACCTTC. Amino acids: CSAREWQYGYTF.

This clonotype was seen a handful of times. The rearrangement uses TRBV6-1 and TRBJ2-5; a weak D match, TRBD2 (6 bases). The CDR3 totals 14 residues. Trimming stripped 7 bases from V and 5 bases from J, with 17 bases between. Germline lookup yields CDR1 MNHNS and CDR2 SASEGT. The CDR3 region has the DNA TGTGCCAGCAATGGAGCGGGCGGCCGGGAGACCCAGTACTTC. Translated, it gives CASNGAGGRETQYF.

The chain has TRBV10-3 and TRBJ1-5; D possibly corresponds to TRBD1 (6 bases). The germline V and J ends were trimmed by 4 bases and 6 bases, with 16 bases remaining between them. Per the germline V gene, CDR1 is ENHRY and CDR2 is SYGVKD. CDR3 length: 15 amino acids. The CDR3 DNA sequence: TGTGCCATCAGTGGTGACGGGGGGCGGCCTCAGCCCCAGCATTTT. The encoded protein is CAISGDGGRPQPQHF.

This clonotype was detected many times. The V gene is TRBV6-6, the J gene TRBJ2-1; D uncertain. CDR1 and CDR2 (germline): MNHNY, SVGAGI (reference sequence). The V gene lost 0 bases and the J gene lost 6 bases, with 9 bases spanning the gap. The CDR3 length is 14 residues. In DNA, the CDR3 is TGTGCCAGCAGTTACTCGACGCCGGCCAATGAGCAGTTCTTC. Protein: CASSYSTPANEQFF.

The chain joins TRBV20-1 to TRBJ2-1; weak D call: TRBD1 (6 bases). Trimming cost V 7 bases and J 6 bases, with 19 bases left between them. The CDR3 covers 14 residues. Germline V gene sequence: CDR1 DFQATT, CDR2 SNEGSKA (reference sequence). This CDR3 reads CSVLTGSRGNEQFF. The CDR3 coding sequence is TGCAGTGTCTTAACAGGGTCACGAGGCAATGAGCAGTTCTTC.

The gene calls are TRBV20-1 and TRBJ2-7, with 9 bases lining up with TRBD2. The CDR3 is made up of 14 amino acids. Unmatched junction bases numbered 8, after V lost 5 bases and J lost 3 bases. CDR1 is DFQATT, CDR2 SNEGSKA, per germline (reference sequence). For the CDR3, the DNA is TGCAGTGCTCACCTAGCGGGGCTACGCTACGAGCAGTACTTC. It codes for CSAHLAGLRYEQYF.

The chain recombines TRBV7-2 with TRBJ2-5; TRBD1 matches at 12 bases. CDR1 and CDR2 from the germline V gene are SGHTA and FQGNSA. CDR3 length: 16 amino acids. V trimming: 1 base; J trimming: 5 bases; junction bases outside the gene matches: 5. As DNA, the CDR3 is TGTGCCAGCAGCTTAGGCTGGGACAGGGGGCATGAGACCCAGTACTTC. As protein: CASSLGWDRGHETQYF.

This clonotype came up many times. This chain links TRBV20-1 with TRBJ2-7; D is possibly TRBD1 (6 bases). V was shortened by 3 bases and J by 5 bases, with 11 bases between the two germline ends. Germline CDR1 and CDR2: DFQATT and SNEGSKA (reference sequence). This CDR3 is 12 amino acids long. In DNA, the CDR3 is TGCAGTGCTAGTCCCAGGGGCCACGAGCAGTACTTC. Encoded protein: CSASPRGHEQYF.

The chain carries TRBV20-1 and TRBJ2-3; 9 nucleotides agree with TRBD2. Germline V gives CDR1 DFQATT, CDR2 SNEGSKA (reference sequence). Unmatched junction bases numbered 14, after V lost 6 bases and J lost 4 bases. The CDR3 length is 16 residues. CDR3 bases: TGCAGTGCCTCCCCCAGAGAGCGGGAGGTGTCAGATACGCAGTATTTT. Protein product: CSASPREREVSDTQYF.

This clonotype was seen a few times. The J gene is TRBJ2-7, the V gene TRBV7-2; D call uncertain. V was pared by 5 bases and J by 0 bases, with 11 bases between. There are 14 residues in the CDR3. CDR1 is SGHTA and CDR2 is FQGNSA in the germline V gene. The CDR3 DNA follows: TGTGCCAGCAGCACAGAGCAGAGCTCCTACGAGCAGTACTTC. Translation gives CASSTEQSSYEQYF.

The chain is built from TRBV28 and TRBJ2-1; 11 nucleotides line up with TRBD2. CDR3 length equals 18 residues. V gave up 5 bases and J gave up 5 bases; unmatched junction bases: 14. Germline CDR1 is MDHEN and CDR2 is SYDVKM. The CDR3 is CASSPIPWGLADDNEQFF. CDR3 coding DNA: TGTGCCAGCAGTCCTATTCCCTGGGGACTAGCGGATGACAATGAGCAGTTCTTC.

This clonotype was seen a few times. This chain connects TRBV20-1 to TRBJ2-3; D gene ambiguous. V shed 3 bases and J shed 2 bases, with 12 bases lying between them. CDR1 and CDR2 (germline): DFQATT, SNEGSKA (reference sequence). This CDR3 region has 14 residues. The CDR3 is CSASPSSNTDTQYF. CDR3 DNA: TGCAGTGCTAGTCCTTCGTCCAACACAGATACGCAGTATTTT.